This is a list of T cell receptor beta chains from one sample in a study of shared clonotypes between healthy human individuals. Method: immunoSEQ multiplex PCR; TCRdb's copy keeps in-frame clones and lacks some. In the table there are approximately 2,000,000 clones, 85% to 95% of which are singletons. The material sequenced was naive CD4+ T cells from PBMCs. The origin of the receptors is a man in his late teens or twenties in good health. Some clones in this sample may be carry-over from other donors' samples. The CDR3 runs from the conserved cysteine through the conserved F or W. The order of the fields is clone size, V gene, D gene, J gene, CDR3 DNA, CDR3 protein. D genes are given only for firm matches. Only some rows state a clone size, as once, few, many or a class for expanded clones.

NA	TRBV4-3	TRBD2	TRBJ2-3	TGCGCCAGCAGCCAATTCCAGGCTACTAGCGGGACCTCAGATACGCAGTATTTT	CASSQFQATSGTSDTQYF
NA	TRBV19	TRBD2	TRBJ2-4	TGTGCCAGTAGTATAGATGCGGGGAGGGTGGACAAAAACATTCAGTACTTC	CASSIDAGRVDKNIQYF
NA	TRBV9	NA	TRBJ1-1	TGTGCCAGCAGCCCCCGACCGAGGGACACTGAAGCTTTCTTT	CASSPRPRDTEAFF
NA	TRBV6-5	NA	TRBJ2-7	TGTGCCAGCAGTTACTCGAATGCCGAGAGAAACGAGCAGTACTTC	CASSYSNAERNEQYF
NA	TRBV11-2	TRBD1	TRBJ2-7	TGTGCCAGCAGACAAGGACAGGGGCCTGTCTACGAGCAGTACTTC	CASRQGQGPVYEQYF
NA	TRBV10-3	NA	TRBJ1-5	TGTGCCATCAGTGTACAGTCCAATCAGCCCCAGCATTTT	CAISVQSNQPQHF
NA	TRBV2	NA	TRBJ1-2	TGTGCCAGCTTGGACAGCCTCCACGGCACCTATGGCTACACCTTC	CASLDSLHGTYGYTF
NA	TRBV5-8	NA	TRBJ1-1	TGTGCCAGCAGGCGCCAGGGGACTATGAACACTGAAGCTTTCTTT	CASRRQGTMNTEAFF
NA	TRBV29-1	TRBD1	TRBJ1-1	TGCAGCGTTGAAGTGCGGGGACAGGGCACTGAAGCTTTCTTT	CSVEVRGQGTEAFF
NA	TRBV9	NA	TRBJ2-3	TGTGCCAGCAGCGCCGCCCCCGGACCAGATACGCAGTATTTT	CASSAAPGPDTQYF
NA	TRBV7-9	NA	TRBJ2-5	TGTGCCAGCAGCTTAATTCCAGGGAAGGAGACCCAGTACTTC	CASSLIPGKETQYF
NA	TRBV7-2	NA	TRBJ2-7	TGTGCCAGCAGCTTTGTCGGCGGGCTGTCCTACGAGCAGTACTTC	CASSFVGGLSYEQYF
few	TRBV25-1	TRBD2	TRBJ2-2	TGTGCCAGCAGTGACCTGCTAGCGGGAGTTCACGGGGAGCTGTTTTTT	CASSDLLAGVHGELFF
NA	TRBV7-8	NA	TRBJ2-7	TGTGCCAGCAGCACCTTTCCGACAGGAAAAGCCTACGAGCAGTACTTC	CASSTFPTGKAYEQYF
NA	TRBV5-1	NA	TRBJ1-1	TGCGCCAGCAGCTTGGCCGATGGCCAACAAGCTTTCTTT	CASSLADGQQAFF
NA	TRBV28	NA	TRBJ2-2	TGTGCCAGCAGTTCCCCGGGCCGTAACACCGGGGAGCTGTTTTTT	CASSSPGRNTGELFF
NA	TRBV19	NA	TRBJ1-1	TGTGCCAGTAGTATACAGGGAAGAACTGAAGCTTTCTTT	CASSIQGRTEAFF